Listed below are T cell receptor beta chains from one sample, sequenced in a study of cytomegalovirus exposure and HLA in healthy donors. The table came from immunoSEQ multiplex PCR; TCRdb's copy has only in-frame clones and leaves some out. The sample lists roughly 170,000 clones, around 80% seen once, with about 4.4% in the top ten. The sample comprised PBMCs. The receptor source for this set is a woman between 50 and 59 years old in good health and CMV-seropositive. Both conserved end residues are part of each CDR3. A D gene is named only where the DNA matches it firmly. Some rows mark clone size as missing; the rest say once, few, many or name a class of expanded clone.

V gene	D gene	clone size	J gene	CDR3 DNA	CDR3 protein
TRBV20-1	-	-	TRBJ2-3	TGCAGTGCCTACACAGATACGCAGTATTTT	CSAYTDTQYF
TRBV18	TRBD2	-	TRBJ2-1	TGTGCCAGCTCACTCCTAGCGGGGGCCCTTAATGAGCAGTTCTTC	CASSLLAGALNEQFF
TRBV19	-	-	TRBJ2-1	TGTGCCAGTTCGGGACTTAACAATGAGCAGTTCTTC	CASSGLNNEQFF
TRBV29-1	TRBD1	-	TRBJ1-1	TGCAGCGGGGGGGACAGGGGCGCTGAAGCTTTCTTT	CSGGDRGAEAFF
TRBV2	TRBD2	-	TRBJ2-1	TGTGCCAGCTGGGGGACTAGCGGGCTCAATGAGCAGTTCTTC	CASWGTSGLNEQFF
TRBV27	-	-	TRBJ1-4	TGTGCCAGCAGCTCCTCTAGGTTTTCGACTAATGAAAAACTGTTTTTT	CASSSSRFSTNEKLFF
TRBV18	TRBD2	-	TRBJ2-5	TGTGCCAGCTCACCGCGTGTGATAGCGGGCTACCAGTGGGGAGAGACCCAGTACTTC	CASSPRVIAGYQWGETQYF
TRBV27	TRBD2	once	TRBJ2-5	TGTGCCAGCAGTTTTTCCGGGAGGGAGACCCAGTACTTC	CASSFSGRETQYF
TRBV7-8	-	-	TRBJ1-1	TGTGCCAGCACCCCGAGGGAAGGTAGGACTGAAGCTTTCTTT	CASTPREGRTEAFF
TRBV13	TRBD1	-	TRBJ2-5	TGTGCCAGCAGCCCACCGGGACAGAGGCCCGCTGGGCAGACCCAGTACTTC	CASSPPGQRPAGQTQYF
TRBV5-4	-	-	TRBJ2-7	TGTGCCAGCCGAATGGAGGCGGATTACGAGCAGTACTTC	CASRMEADYEQYF
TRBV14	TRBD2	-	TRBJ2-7	TGTGCCAGCAGCCAAGTAATTTCGTGGGAGGGCCTCGGCGAGCAGTACTTC	CASSQVISWEGLGEQYF
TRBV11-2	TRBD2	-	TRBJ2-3	TGTGCCAGCAGCCCATCTAGCGGGGGGGCGGGAGGAACGCAGTATTTT	CASSPSSGGAGGTQYF
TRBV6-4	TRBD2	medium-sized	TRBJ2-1	TGTGCCAGCAGTGACCGATCTAGCGGGGACGATGAGCAGTTCTTC	CASSDRSSGDDEQFF
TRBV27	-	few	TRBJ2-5	TGTGCCAGCAGTCCCCTGGACAGAGGAGAGACCCAGTACTTC	CASSPLDRGETQYF
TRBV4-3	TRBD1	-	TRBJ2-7	TGCGCCAGCAGCCAAGATAATTTTGGGGACAGCACCTACGAGCAGTACTTC	CASSQDNFGDSTYEQYF
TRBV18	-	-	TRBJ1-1	TGTGCCAGCTCACCACCAGAGTTGGGTGGGGCCACTGAAGCTTTCTTT	CASSPPELGGATEAFF
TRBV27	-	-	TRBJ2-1	TGTGCCAGCAGTTTAGCTTTAGGGGTAGCGGTCCCAAGTGAGCAGTTCTTC	CASSLALGVAVPSEQFF
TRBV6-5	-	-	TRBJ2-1	TGTGCCAGCAGTAGATGGAGGGGGGGTTACGATGAGCAGTTCTTC	CASSRWRGGYDEQFF
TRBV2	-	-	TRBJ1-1	TGTGCCACACTAAGGGAGATGGGAGACACTGAAGCTTTCTTT	CATLREMGDTEAFF
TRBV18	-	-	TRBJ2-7	TGTGCCAGCTCACCACCGGTAGACTCCTACGAGCAGTACTTC	CASSPPVDSYEQYF
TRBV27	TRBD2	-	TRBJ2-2	TGTGCCAGCAGTTTAAAAGTTAGCGGGAGCTACACCGGGGAGCTGTTTTTT	CASSLKVSGSYTGELFF
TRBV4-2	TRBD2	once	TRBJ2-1	TGTGCCAGCAGCCAAGATCCCGCTAGCGGGACAAATGAGCAGTTCTTC	CASSQDPASGTNEQFF